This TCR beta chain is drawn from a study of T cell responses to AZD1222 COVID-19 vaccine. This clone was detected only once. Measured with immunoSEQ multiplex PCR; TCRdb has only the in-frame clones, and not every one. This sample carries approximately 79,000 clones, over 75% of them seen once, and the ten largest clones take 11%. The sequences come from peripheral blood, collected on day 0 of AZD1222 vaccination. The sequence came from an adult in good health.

The CDR3, as DNA: TGTGCCAGCAGCCAAGCTGGGGTTACGGGGGAGCAGTACGTC. Translating it yields CASSQAGVTGEQYV. The chain employs TRBV3-1 (or the pseudogene TRBV3-2) and TRBJ2-7; tentative D call: TRBD2 (5 bases). The germline CDR1 and CDR2 sequences are LGHDT and YNNKEL (reference sequence). The length of the CDR3 is 14 residues. V was clipped by 1 base and J by 7 bases, with 14 bases between them.